These T cell receptor beta chains were read from a single sample in a study of cytomegalovirus exposure and HLA in healthy donors. This table comes from immunoSEQ multiplex PCR, and its TCRdb copy is limited to in-frame clones, with some not included. The sample consists of 250,000 to 300,000 clones, about 86% of them appearing once. The sequenced material came from PBMCs. These receptors were obtained from a woman aged 18-29 years in good health and CMV-seronegative. Both conserved end residues are part of each CDR3. The order of the fields is clone size, J gene, D gene, V gene, CDR3 length, CDR3 DNA, CDR3 protein. D genes are given only for firm matches. Expanded clones are given a class, and other clones once, few, many or no size at all.

clone_size: .; j_call: TRBJ2-3; d_call: .; v_call: TRBV5-1; cdr3_length: 16; cdr3_nt: TGCGCCAGCGGCGGGACAGCTTCTACTAGCACAGATACGCAGTATTTT; cdr3_aa: CASGGTASTSTDTQYF
clone_size: .; j_call: TRBJ1-5; d_call: .; v_call: TRBV6-5; cdr3_length: 13; cdr3_nt: TGTGCCAGCAGTAAACTCATAAATCAGCCCCAGCATTTT; cdr3_aa: CASSKLINQPQHF
clone_size: .; j_call: TRBJ1-1; d_call: .; v_call: TRBV19; cdr3_length: 12; cdr3_nt: TGTGCCAGTAGTACAATCAGGGGCCGAGCTTTCTTT; cdr3_aa: CASSTIRGRAFF
clone_size: few; j_call: TRBJ1-2; d_call: .; v_call: TRBV12-2; cdr3_length: 14; cdr3_nt: TGTGCAAGTCGCTTAGATCAGGGGGAAGGTGGCTACACCTTC; cdr3_aa: CASRLDQGEGGYTF
clone_size: few; j_call: TRBJ2-7; d_call: .; v_call: TRBV7-6; cdr3_length: 16; cdr3_nt: TGTGCCAGCAGCTTACTCGGACCCCCGGAGGCCTCCGAGCAGTACTTC; cdr3_aa: CASSLLGPPEASEQYF
clone_size: .; j_call: TRBJ1-2; d_call: TRBD1; v_call: TRBV7-9; cdr3_length: 12; cdr3_nt: TGTGCCAGCAGTTTACAGGGGAAGGGCTACACCTTC; cdr3_aa: CASSLQGKGYTF
clone_size: .; j_call: TRBJ2-7; d_call: .; v_call: TRBV11-3; cdr3_length: 14; cdr3_nt: TGTGCCAGCAGCCGGAGCAGCGGTACCTACGAGCAGTACTTC; cdr3_aa: CASSRSSGTYEQYF
clone_size: .; j_call: TRBJ1-2; d_call: .; v_call: TRBV4-3; cdr3_length: 15; cdr3_nt: TGCGCCAGCAGCCAAGGGGGGACTCCTAACTATGGCTACACCTTC; cdr3_aa: CASSQGGTPNYGYTF
clone_size: .; j_call: TRBJ1-3; d_call: .; v_call: TRBV14; cdr3_length: 14; cdr3_nt: TGTGCCAGCAGCCAAGAGGCATCTGGAAACACCATATATTTT; cdr3_aa: CASSQEASGNTIYF
clone_size: .; j_call: TRBJ2-7; d_call: TRBD1; v_call: TRBV30; cdr3_length: 13; cdr3_nt: TGTGCCTGGAGTGGGACAGGAGACTACGAGCAGTACTTC; cdr3_aa: CAWSGTGDYEQYF
clone_size: .; j_call: TRBJ2-5; d_call: TRBD1; v_call: TRBV18; cdr3_length: 14; cdr3_nt: TGTGCCAGCTCACCTACAGGGGGTCCGGAGACCCAGTACTTC; cdr3_aa: CASSPTGGPETQYF
clone_size: .; j_call: TRBJ1-1; d_call: .; v_call: TRBV30; cdr3_length: 12; cdr3_nt: TGTGCCTGGAGCGTACGGGGGACTGAAGCTTTCTTT; cdr3_aa: CAWSVRGTEAFF
clone_size: .; j_call: TRBJ1-6; d_call: TRBD1; v_call: TRBV30; cdr3_length: 13; cdr3_nt: TGTGCCGGGGGACAGACTAATAATTCACCCCTCCACTTT; cdr3_aa: CAGGQTNNSPLHF
clone_size: .; j_call: TRBJ2-1; d_call: TRBD2; v_call: TRBV5-1; cdr3_length: 17; cdr3_nt: TGCGCCAGCAGCTTGCGACTAGCGGGAGGGGGATTCAATGAGCAGTTCTTC; cdr3_aa: CASSLRLAGGGFNEQFF
clone_size: .; j_call: TRBJ2-5; d_call: .; v_call: TRBV7-7; cdr3_length: 14; cdr3_nt: TGTGCCAGCAGCCCCGGGGTAGCTCGGGAGACCCAGTACTTC; cdr3_aa: CASSPGVARETQYF
clone_size: .; j_call: TRBJ2-1; d_call: .; v_call: TRBV29-1; cdr3_length: 12; cdr3_nt: TGCAGCGTTGTGTTAGGGGCATTTGAGCAGTTCTTC; cdr3_aa: CSVVLGAFEQFF
clone_size: .; j_call: TRBJ2-7; d_call: TRBD1; v_call: TRBV18; cdr3_length: 15; cdr3_nt: TGTGCCAGCTCGGGCGGGACAGGGACCATCTACGAGCAGTACTTC; cdr3_aa: CASSGGTGTIYEQYF
clone_size: .; j_call: TRBJ2-1; d_call: .; v_call: TRBV30; cdr3_length: 13; cdr3_nt: TGTGCCTGGAGTGTACGTTGGCTAGCGGAGCAGTTCTTC; cdr3_aa: CAWSVRWLAEQFF
clone_size: .; j_call: TRBJ2-7; d_call: TRBD2; v_call: TRBV5-4; cdr3_length: 16; cdr3_nt: TGTGCCAGCAGCTCAGCGACTAGCGGGAACTCCTACGAGCAGTACTTC; cdr3_aa: CASSSATSGNSYEQYF
clone_size: .; j_call: TRBJ1-3; d_call: .; v_call: TRBV6-5; cdr3_length: 16; cdr3_nt: TGTGCCAGCAGTTACGGGCCGGTCAGCTCTGGAAACACCATATATTTT; cdr3_aa: CASSYGPVSSGNTIYF
clone_size: .; j_call: TRBJ2-5; d_call: .; v_call: TRBV6-5; cdr3_length: 15; cdr3_nt: TGTGCCAGCAGCCTCGGGCAGGGAGGCCAAGAGACCCAGTACTTC; cdr3_aa: CASSLGQGGQETQYF
clone_size: .; j_call: TRBJ2-5; d_call: .; v_call: TRBV6-1; cdr3_length: 16; cdr3_nt: TGTGCCAGCAGGGAAACCGGGACTCCCATGAGGGAGACCCAGTACTTC; cdr3_aa: CASRETGTPMRETQYF
clone_size: .; j_call: TRBJ2-1; d_call: TRBD1; v_call: TRBV10-1; cdr3_length: 12; cdr3_nt: TGCGCCAGCAGTGAAGGGACAGGGGAGCAGTTCTTC; cdr3_aa: CASSEGTGEQFF